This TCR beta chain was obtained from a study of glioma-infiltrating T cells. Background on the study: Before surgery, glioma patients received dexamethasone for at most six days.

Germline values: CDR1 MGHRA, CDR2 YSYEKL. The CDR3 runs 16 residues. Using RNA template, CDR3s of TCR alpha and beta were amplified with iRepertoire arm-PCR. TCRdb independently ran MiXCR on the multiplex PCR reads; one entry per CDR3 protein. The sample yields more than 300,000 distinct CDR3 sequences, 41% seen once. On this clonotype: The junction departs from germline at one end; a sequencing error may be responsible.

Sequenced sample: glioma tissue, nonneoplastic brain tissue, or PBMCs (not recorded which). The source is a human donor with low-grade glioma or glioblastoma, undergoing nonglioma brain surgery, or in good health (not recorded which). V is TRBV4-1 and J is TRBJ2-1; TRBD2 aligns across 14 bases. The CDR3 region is CASSHPGLAGVNVQFF. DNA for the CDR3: TGCGCCAGCAGCCACCCGGGACTAGCGGGAGTGAATGTGCAGTTCTTC.